The 26 T cell receptor beta chains below come from one sample, sequenced in a study of shared clonotypes between healthy human individuals. This table comes from immunoSEQ multiplex PCR, and its TCRdb copy is limited to in-frame clones, with some not included. The sample records approximately 500,000 clones, about 96% being singletons. The material sequenced was naive CD4+ T cells sorted from blood. Described subset: CD45RA+ positively selected. These receptors were taken from a young woman in good health.

The genes are TRBV5-4 and TRBJ2-2, with TRBD2 as a possible D gene (6 bases). CDR3 length equals 15 residues. The V gene's germline CDR1 is SGHNT and CDR2 YYREEE (reference sequence). The V gene lost 5 bases and the J gene lost 4 bases, with 15 bases spanning the gap. CDR3 DNA sequence: TGTGCCAGCAGACCCGGGACTTCCCTCACCGGGGAGCTGTTTTTT. As protein: CASRPGTSLTGELFF.

This chain connects TRBV19 to TRBJ1-2, with D maybe TRBD1 (6 bases). There are 16 residues in the CDR3. V dropped 4 bases and J dropped 3 bases, with 18 bases sitting between them. The germline V gene has CDR1 LNHDA and CDR2 SQIVND (reference sequence). CDR3 DNA: TGTGCCAGTAGTAATTTTGAAGGACAGCCCGACTATGGCTACACCTTC. Translated: CASSNFEGQPDYGYTF.

This chain links TRBV11-2 with TRBJ2-1, with 9 positions matching TRBD2. The CDR3 has 16 residues. Germline V CDR1 and CDR2: SGHAT, FQNNGV. V shed 5 bases, J shed 4 bases, and the junction held 9 bases outside the gene matches. DNA of the CDR3: TGTGCCAGCAGCCCCGTTAGCGGGAGCTCGTACAATGAGCAGTTCTTC. Amino acid sequence: CASSPVSGSSYNEQFF.

Here the CDR3 DNA reads TGTGCCAGCTCAGCCAGAGCGGGAGGGCCCCCCTACGAGCAGTACTTC. Protein sequence: CASSARAGGPPYEQYF. J is TRBJ2-7 and V is TRBV18; 10 positions agree with TRBD2. Germline V CDR1 and CDR2: KGHSH, LQKENI. The CDR3 has 16 residues. V gave up 5 bases and J gave up 2 bases; unmatched junction bases: 9. The whole variable domain, filled in from reference TRBV18 and TRBJ2-7, reads NAGVMQNPRHLVRRRGQEARLRCSPMKGHSHVYWYRQLPEEGLKFMVYLQKENIIDESGMPKERFSAEFPKEGPSILRIQQVVRGDSAAYFCASSARAGGPPYEQYFGPGTRLTVT.

CDR3 DNA sequence: TGTGCCTGGAGTGAAGTCACTGAAGCTTTCTTT. This encodes CAWSEVTEAFF. V is TRBV30 and J is TRBJ1-1; D call uncertain. Germline CDR1 GTSNPN, CDR2 SVGIG (reference sequence). The CDR3 consists of 11 residues. Deletions cut 1 base from V and 4 bases from J, with 4 bases between.

The gene calls are TRBV5-4 and TRBJ2-7; either TRBD1 or TRBD2 may fit D (5 bases each). V was trimmed by 2 bases and J by 5 bases, leaving 11 bases between them. The germline CDR1 and CDR2 sequences are SGHNT and YYREEE (reference sequence). The CDR3 length is 13 residues. In nucleotides, the CDR3 is TGTGCCAGCAGCTTTTGGGGGAGCGACGAGCAGTACTTC. It yields the protein CASSFWGSDEQYF.

V and J are TRBV18 and TRBJ1-1; the D gene is possibly TRBD1 (6 bases). The V and J ends lost 6 bases and 4 bases respectively, with 18 bases between them. Per the germline V gene, CDR1 is KGHSH and CDR2 is LQKENI. The CDR3 has 15 residues. CDR3 loop: CASSYREGGSTEAFF. In DNA, the CDR3 is TGTGCCAGCTCGTATCGGGAGGGGGGCTCCACTGAAGCTTTCTTT.

In this sample, this clone turned up once. The DNA for the CDR3 is TGTGCCAGCAGTTTAGGGGATACAGGGGGCAATGAGCAGTTCTTC. Its protein is CASSLGDTGGNEQFF. The genes are TRBV28 and TRBJ2-1; 8 bases agree with TRBD1. The ends lost 2 bases at V and 6 bases at J; junction bases unmatched: 6. Germline V gene sequence: CDR1 MDHEN, CDR2 SYDVKM. The CDR3 is 15 amino acids.

The chain combines TRBV7-2 with TRBJ2-3; D gene uncertain. Trimming cost V 2 bases and J 4 bases, with 7 bases left between them. This CDR3 is 13 amino acids long. Germline CDR1 is SGHTA and CDR2 is FQGNSA. In DNA, the CDR3 is TGTGCCAGCAGCTTATCGGCCCCAGATACGCAGTATTTT. Its protein is CASSLSAPDTQYF.

The J gene is TRBJ2-7, the V gene TRBV5-1, with 9 bases lining up with TRBD1. The CDR3 runs to 16 residues. Germline assignment: CDR1 SGHRS and CDR2 YFSETQ. V gave up 0 bases and J gave up 2 bases; unmatched junction bases: 6. This CDR3 is CASSLARDRAPYEQYF. CDR3 nucleotide sequence: TGCGCCAGCAGCTTGGCTCGGGACAGGGCACCCTACGAGCAGTACTTC.

V and J are TRBV18 and TRBJ1-2; D remains unclear. Trimming shortened V by 6 bases and J by 0 bases, and 14 bases separated the two germline ends. CDR3 length: 15 amino acids. In germline, CDR1 is KGHSH, CDR2 LQKENI. The CDR3 DNA sequence: TGTGCCAGCTCCGCAGAGACTGGTACTAACTATGGCTACACCTTC. It is translated as CASSAETGTNYGYTF.

This clone has only one observation. J is TRBJ1-5 and V is TRBV7-8, with D possibly TRBD1 on 5 matching bases. CDR1 SGHVS and CDR2 FQNEAQ come from the germline V gene. The CDR3 runs 15 residues. Trimming stripped 2 bases from V and 6 bases from J, with 14 bases between. In DNA form, the CDR3 reads TGTGCCAGCAGCTTATCGCAGGGAATGCTTCAGCCCCAGCATTTT. It encodes CASSLSQGMLQPQHF.

This chain connects TRBV27 to TRBJ2-7, with TRBD1 identical over 10 bases. The V gene's germline CDR1 is MNHEY and CDR2 SMNVEV (reference sequence). The CDR3 has 14 residues. Trimming removed 5 bases from V and 4 bases from J; junction bases left unmatched: 5. CDR3 sequence: CASSPGQGVYEQYF. In DNA, the CDR3 is TGTGCCAGCAGTCCAGGACAGGGGGTGTACGAGCAGTACTTC.

The CDR3 region has the DNA TGTGCCAGCAGTTACGGGGGAGACGGGAGTCAGCCCCAGCATTTT. Its protein product is CASSYGGDGSQPQHF. This chain joins TRBV6-5 and TRBJ1-5; D possibly corresponds to TRBD1 (5 bases). V was cut by 2 bases and J by 6 bases, with 14 bases left in between. Germline CDR1 reads MNHEY; CDR2 reads SVGAGI. The CDR3 runs to 15 residues.

The chain has TRBV18 and TRBJ2-3, with 9 bases matching TRBD2. The CDR3 runs to 16 residues. The germline V gene encodes CDR1 KGHSH and CDR2 LQKENI. The trim removed 3 bases at V and 6 bases at J, leaving 10 bases unmatched. The CDR3 nucleotides are TGTGCCAGCTCACCGATTAGCGGGAGTCGGCTCGATACGCAGTATTTT. Protein product: CASSPISGSRLDTQYF.

The chain couples TRBV29-1 to TRBJ2-5; 8 nucleotides agree with TRBD2. V was pared by 6 bases and J by 11 bases, with 14 bases of the junction left unmatched. The V gene's germline CDR1 is SQVTM and CDR2 ANQGSEA. CDR3 length equals 13 residues. The CDR3 protein is CSVRGRLAREQYF. CDR3 DNA: TGCAGCGTGCGAGGGAGACTAGCGCGGGAGCAGTACTTC.

This sequence joins TRBV28 and TRBJ2-7, with TRBD1 matching 7 bases. Germline V gene data show CDR1 as MDHEN and CDR2 as SYDVKM. After removal of 5 bases from V and 2 bases from J, the junction contained 3 bases not matched to a gene. The CDR3 is 13 residues long. The CDR3 nucleotides read TGTGCCAGCAGTCGACAGGGACCCTACGAGCAGTACTTC. It yields the protein CASSRQGPYEQYF.

CDR3 sequence (DNA): TGTGCCAGCAGATGTTTTATAGTACACAATTCGACTGAAGCTTTCTTT. It yields the protein CASRCFIVHNSTEAFF. The V gene is TRBV21-1, the J gene TRBJ1-1. TRBV21-1 is a known pseudogene. This CDR3 comprises 16 residues.

The J gene is TRBJ2-2, the V gene TRBV27; possibly TRBD2 for D (6 bases). Trimming took 1 base from V and 5 from J, leaving 11 bases between them. Germline assignment: CDR1 MNHEY and CDR2 SMNVEV (reference sequence). The CDR3 covers 15 residues. CDR3 region: CASSLLFGGTGELFF. The DNA of the CDR3 is TGTGCCAGCAGTTTATTGTTCGGGGGTACCGGGGAGCTGTTTTTT.

The V and J genes are TRBV11-2 and TRBJ2-1; D is undetermined. CDR1 is SGHAT and CDR2 is FQNNGV in the germline V gene. Trimming pared 3 bases from V and 2 bases from J, leaving 11 bases between. This CDR3 has 15 residues. CDR3 sequence (DNA): TGTGCCAGCAGCTTTTTTTTAATCACCTACAATGAGCAGTTCTTC. Its translation is CASSFFLITYNEQFF.

The V gene is TRBV5-6, the J gene TRBJ1-1; D is unclear. The germline gives CDR1 SGHDT, CDR2 YYEEEE. Trimming pared 4 bases from V and 0 bases from J, leaving 19 bases between. This CDR3 is 17 amino acids long. The CDR3 coding sequence is TGTGCCAGCAGCCCATGGACCGACGGTGGGCTGAACACTGAAGCTTTCTTT. Protein sequence: CASSPWTDGGLNTEAFF.

This clone has more than one count but fewer than ten. The chain is built from TRBV7-9 and TRBJ1-5; D is ambiguous. The V end lost 1 base, the J end lost 4 bases, and 11 bases lay between the germline ends. The germline gives CDR1 SEHNR, CDR2 FQNEAQ (reference sequence). The CDR3 extends over 15 amino acids. CDR3 nucleotides: TGTGCCAGCAGCTTAGAAGGGAGGGCGAATCAGCCCCAGCATTTT. Its protein product is CASSLEGRANQPQHF.

For this clone: Other DNA sequences in the sample encode the same CDR3. The chain has TRBV7-2 and TRBJ2-3, with TRBD2 identical over 9 bases. The CDR3 is 15 residues long. The germline CDR1 and CDR2 sequences are SGHTA and FQGNSA. Trimming cost V 1 base and J 4 bases; bases outside gene matches: 3. CDR3 nucleotide sequence: TGTGCCAGCAGCTTAGGGTTAGCGGGAGCAGATACGCAGTATTTT. It encodes CASSLGLAGADTQYF. Filled out from reference TRBV7-2 and TRBJ2-3, the complete variable domain reads GAGVSQSPSNKVTEKGKDVELRCDPISGHTALYWYRQSLGQGLEFLIYFQGNSAPDKSGLPSDRFSAERTGGSVSTLTIQRTQQEDSAVYLCASSLGLAGADTQYFGPGTRLTVL.

This clone was detected only once. The CDR3: CASSSSPTGRETQYF. CDR3 bases: TGTGCCAGCAGTTCCTCCCCGACAGGGAGAGAGACCCAGTACTTC. The rearrangement uses TRBV28 and TRBJ2-5; TRBD1 matches 7 bases. CDR3 size: 15 residues. CDR1 MDHEN and CDR2 SYDVKM come from the germline V gene. With 4 bases clipped from V and 4 bases from J, the junction kept 9 bases outside the gene matches.

The chain links TRBV28 to TRBJ2-5, with 8 bases lining up with TRBD1. Judging by the DNA end, TRBJ2-7 fits better; the J call may be wrong. Germline lookup yields CDR1 MDHEN and CDR2 SYDVKM. The CDR3 extends over 13 amino acids. The CDR3 bases are TGTGCCAGCAGGTTCGACAGGGGTCACGAGCAGTACTTC. Translated, it gives CASRFDRGHEQYF.

The DNA for the CDR3 is TGTGCCAGCAGGACAGGGGTACGCAATGAGCAGTTCTTC. This sequence encodes CASRTGVRNEQFF. The genes are TRBV28 and TRBJ2-1, with 8 nucleotides matching TRBD1. V shed 6 bases and J 6 bases; nucleotides not matched to a gene: 4. The CDR3 loop spans 13 amino acids. CDR1 is MDHEN, CDR2 SYDVKM, per germline.